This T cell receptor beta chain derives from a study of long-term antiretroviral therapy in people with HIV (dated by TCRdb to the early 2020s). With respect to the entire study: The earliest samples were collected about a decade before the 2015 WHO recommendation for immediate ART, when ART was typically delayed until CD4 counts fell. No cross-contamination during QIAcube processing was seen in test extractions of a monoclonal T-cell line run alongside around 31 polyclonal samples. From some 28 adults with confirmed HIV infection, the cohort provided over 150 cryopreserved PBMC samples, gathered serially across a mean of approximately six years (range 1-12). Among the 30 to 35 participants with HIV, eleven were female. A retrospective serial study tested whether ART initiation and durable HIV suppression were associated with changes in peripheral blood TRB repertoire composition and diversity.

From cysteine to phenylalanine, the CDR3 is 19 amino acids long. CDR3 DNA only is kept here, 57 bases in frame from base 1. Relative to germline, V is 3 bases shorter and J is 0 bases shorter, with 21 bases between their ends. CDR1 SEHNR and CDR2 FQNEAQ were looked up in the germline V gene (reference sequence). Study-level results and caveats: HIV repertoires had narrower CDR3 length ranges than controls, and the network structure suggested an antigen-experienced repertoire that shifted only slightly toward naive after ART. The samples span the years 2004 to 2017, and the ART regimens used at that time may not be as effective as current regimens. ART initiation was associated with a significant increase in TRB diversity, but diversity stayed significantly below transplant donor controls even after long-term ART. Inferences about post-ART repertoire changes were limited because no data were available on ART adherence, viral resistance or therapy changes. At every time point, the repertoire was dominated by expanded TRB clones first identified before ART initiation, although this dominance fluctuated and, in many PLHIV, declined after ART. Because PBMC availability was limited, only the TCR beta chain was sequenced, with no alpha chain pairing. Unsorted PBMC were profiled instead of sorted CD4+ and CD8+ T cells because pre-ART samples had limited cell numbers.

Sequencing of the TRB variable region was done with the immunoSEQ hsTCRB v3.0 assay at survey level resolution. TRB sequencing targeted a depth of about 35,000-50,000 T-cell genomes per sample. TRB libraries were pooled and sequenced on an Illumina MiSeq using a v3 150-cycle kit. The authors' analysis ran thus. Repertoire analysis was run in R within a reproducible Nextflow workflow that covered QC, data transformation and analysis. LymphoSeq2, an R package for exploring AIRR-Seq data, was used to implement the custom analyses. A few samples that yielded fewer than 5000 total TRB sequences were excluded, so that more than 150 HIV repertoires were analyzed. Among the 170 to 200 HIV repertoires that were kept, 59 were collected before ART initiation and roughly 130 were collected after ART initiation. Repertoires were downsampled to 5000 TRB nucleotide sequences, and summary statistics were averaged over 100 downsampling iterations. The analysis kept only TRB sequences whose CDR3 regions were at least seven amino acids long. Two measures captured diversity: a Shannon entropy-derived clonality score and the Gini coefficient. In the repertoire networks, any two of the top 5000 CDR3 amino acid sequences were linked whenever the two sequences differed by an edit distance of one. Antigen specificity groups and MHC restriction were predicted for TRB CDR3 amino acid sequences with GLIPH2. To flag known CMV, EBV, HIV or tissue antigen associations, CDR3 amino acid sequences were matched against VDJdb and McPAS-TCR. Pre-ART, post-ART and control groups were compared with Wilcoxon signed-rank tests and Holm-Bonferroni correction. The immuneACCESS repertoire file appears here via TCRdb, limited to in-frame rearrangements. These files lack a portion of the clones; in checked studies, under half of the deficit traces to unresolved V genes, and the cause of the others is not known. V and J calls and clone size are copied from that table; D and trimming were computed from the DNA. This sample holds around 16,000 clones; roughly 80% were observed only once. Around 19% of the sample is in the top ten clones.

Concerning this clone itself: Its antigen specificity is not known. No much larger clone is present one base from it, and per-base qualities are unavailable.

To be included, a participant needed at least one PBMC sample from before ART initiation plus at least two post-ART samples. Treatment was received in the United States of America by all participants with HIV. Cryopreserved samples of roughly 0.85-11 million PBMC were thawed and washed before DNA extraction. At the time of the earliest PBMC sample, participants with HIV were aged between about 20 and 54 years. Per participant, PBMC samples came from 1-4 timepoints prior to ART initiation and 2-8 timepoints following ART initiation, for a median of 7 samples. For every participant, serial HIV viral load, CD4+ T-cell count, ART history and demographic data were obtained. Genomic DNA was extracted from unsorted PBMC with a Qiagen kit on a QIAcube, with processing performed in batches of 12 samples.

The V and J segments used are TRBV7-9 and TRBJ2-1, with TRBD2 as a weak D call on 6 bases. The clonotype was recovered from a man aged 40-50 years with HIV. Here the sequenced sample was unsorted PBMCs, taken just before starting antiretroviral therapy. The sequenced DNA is TGTGCCAGCAGCTTCACAAAGAGTTTGCGGGATAGCTCCTACAATGAGCAGTTCTTC. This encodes CASSFTKSLRDSSYNEQFF.